This T cell receptor (beta chain) was captured by sequencing in a study of identical twins. The J segment lost 0 bases and the V segment lost 4 bases, leaving 12 bases of the junction unmatched. Germline CDR1 ENHRY, CDR2 SYGVKD. This CDR3 region has 19 residues. TCRdb used MiXCR to reprocess the 5' RACE reads, holding one entry per CDR3 protein. The sample records around 550,000 distinct CDR3 sequences, roughly 15% being singletons. The sample holds a few counts of this clonotype. This sample also belongs to another study, concerning yellow fever vaccine responses in identical twins.

The sequence came from a woman aged 18-29 years in good health. The sequenced sample consisted of CD4+ T cells sorted from blood. The gene calls are TRBV10-3 and TRBJ2-2; TRBD1 matches at 9 bases. The CDR3 coding sequence is TGTGCCATCAGTGTCAAACCGGGACAGGGTACCTCGAACACCGGGGAGCTGTTTTTT. Amino acids: CAISVKPGQGTSNTGELFF.